This T cell receptor (beta chain) comes out of a study of cytotoxic CD8 clonotypes in ibrutinib-treated CLL (dated by TCRdb to about 2021). For the wider study: The cohort was composed of 11 relapsed/refractory and about 15 treatment-naive patients; IGHV unmutated status was identified in some 17 patients. Partial responses were observed in approximately 24 patients and complete responses in 2; after a median follow-up of around 68 months, remission was maintained in some 14 patients and progression was observed in roughly twelve. Response samples were taken after a median of approximately 13 months on treatment, ranging from about 6 to 36 months. On average, each sample had 255,043 productive templates and under 95,000 productive rearrangements. Of the roughly 86 people in the trial, about 27 had longitudinal samples available. Cryopreserved peripheral blood mononuclear cells were collected before treatment, at response, and at either disease progression or sustained remission. All remission and progressive disease samples were collected while patients were still receiving ibrutinib. Beyond this particular receptor, the publication reports: Baseline clonality exceeded that of age-matched healthy donors and correlated strongly with circulating CD8+ T-cell counts. Sustained-remission and progressing patients did not have matched sampling times, and lymph node repertoires were not examined. An increase in clonality was observed at ibrutinib response, with clonality remaining stable during sustained remission and falling back toward baseline at progression. Public clonotypes were rare and either contracted or stayed stable during treatment, and the rise in clonality at ibrutinib response reflected the expansion of private clonotypes.

Concerning this clone: Its binding antigen is unknown. No clone much larger than this one lies a single base away; base qualities are absent.

Taken with the paper, the label for time point translates to: approximately 11 months on ibrutinib. For TCR beta library preparation, approximately 2 micrograms of genomic DNA were isolated from cryopreserved PBMCs. Longitudinal blood samples from CLL patients on ibrutinib monotherapy underwent high-throughput TCR beta sequencing. The patients took part in an open-label, single-center phase 2 trial of ibrutinib monotherapy. On a MiSeq, deep resolution sequencing aimed for a depth between 1 in 1 million and 1 in 200,000 T cells, with each clonotype covered roughly 10x on average. The immunoSEQ hsTCRB Kit was used to generate the TCR beta libraries. As for the authors' bioinformatics: The data were analyzed with ImmunoSEQ Analyzer and ImmunoSEQ Data Assistant, and V, D and J gene assignments followed IMGT definitions. Clonality, which ranges from 0 to 1, was calculated as one minus the normalized Shannon entropy of productive rearrangement frequencies. Only overrepresented clonotypes making up at least 0.05% of each patient's repertoire were included in the public clonotype analysis. Around 14 repertoires from age-matched healthy donors, obtained from immuneACCESS, served as clonality controls. This immuneACCESS table, as held by TCRdb, lists in-frame sequences with V and J called but not all clones. Of the missing ones, under half trace to an unresolved V gene in checked studies; the others have no known cause. V and J calls and clone size are copied from that table; D and trimming were computed from the DNA. Recorded for this sample are approximately 100,000 clones; around 73% of them occurred a single time. The top ten clones comprise around 30% of the sample.

The sequences come from PBMCs, collected after 12 months of ibrutinib treatment. The clonotype originates from a human donor with chronic lymphocytic leukemia.

The encoded CDR3 is CASSLRLSGGSGYTF. Here is the DNA: TGTGCCAGCAGCTTAAGGTTGTCGGGGGGGTCGGGCTACACCTTC. This chain joins TRBV7-2 to TRBJ1-2, with a tentative D gene TRBD1 over 5 matching bases. Per the germline V gene, SGHTA is the CDR1 and FQGNSA is the CDR2. Trimming removed 2 bases from V and 8 bases from J, leaving 18 bases between the germline ends. The CDR3 sequence holds 15 residues, the cysteine and phenylalanine included. Kept here is only the CDR3 DNA, which spans 45 bases and is read in frame from base 1.